This TCR beta chain was identified in a study of tumor-infiltrating lymphocytes in localized non-small cell lung cancer. Measured with immunoSEQ multiplex PCR; TCRdb has only the in-frame clones, and not every one. The sample yields some 14,000 clones, under 70% seen once. The TCR comes from a human donor with non-small cell lung cancer. Sequenced input: lung tumor tissue.

The CDR3: CASSEGGRLGETQYF. The DNA for the CDR3 is TGTGCCAGCAGTGAAGGGGGGAGGTTGGGGGAGACCCAGTACTTC. The V and J genes are TRBV25-1 and TRBJ2-5, with D tentatively TRBD2 (6 bases). In germline, CDR1 is MGHDK, CDR2 SYGVNS. CDR3 length: 15 amino acids. V was shortened by 2 bases and J by 5 bases, with 15 bases between the two germline ends.